These T cell receptor beta chains were read from a single sample in a study of glioma-infiltrating T cells after dendritic cell vaccination. Data came from immunoSEQ multiplex PCR; TCRdb stores just in-frame clones and leaves some out. Found here are 45,000 to 55,000 clones, 65% to 90% of them singletons; the top ten hold about 10%. Sequenced material: blood, taken before dendritic cell vaccination. The receptors originated from a human donor with glioblastoma. Both conserved end residues are part of each CDR3. A D gene is named only where the DNA matches it firmly. Some rows mark clone size as missing; the rest say once, few, many or name a class of expanded clone.

clone size	V gene	J gene	D gene	CDR3 protein	CDR3 DNA
-	TRBV4-2	TRBJ2-7	TRBD2	CASSQVGGSSYEQYF	TGTGCCAGCAGCCAAGTGGGCGGGAGCTCCTACGAGCAGTACTTC
-	TRBV5-1	TRBJ1-1	-	CASSLDSLEAFF	TGCGCCAGCAGCTTGGACAGCCTTGAAGCTTTCTTT
-	TRBV2	TRBJ2-7	TRBD1	CASNPRDRGRSYEQYF	TGTGCCAGCAATCCCCGGGACAGGGGGAGATCCTACGAGCAGTACTTC
-	TRBV7-2	TRBJ2-3	TRBD2	CASSLAYPGGADTQYF	TGTGCCAGCAGCTTAGCTTACCCGGGAGGAGCAGATACGCAGTATTTT
few	TRBV18	TRBJ2-7	TRBD2	CASSPSGGSYEQYF	TGTGCCAGCTCACCCAGCGGGGGGTCCTACGAGCAGTACTTC
-	TRBV6-5	TRBJ2-7	-	CASSSHYEQYF	TGTGCCAGCAGTTCCCACTACGAGCAGTACTTC
-	TRBV5-1	TRBJ2-1	TRBD1	CASSTDRVGTGSYNEQFF	TGCGCCAGCAGCACCGACAGGGTGGGGACCGGTTCCTACAATGAGCAGTTCTTC
-	TRBV12-5	TRBJ1-1	TRBD1	CATAGEQDRVTEAFF	TGTGCTACAGCCGGGGAGCAAGACAGGGTGACTGAAGCTTTCTTT
-	TRBV7-6	TRBJ2-1	TRBD1	CASSWTGGDEQFF	TGTGCCAGCAGCTGGACAGGGGGCGATGAGCAGTTCTTC
-	TRBV14	TRBJ2-1	-	CASSPGAGLTGEQFF	TGTGCCAGCAGCCCGGGCGCGGGGTTAACCGGTGAGCAGTTCTTC
-	TRBV7-9	TRBJ2-7	-	CASSSVYEQYF	TGTGCCAGCAGCTCGGTCTACGAGCAGTACTTC
-	TRBV19	TRBJ1-5	-	CASTMGGFEQPQHF	TGTGCCAGTACAATGGGGGGGTTCGAACAGCCCCAGCATTTT
-	TRBV11-2	TRBJ1-1	TRBD1	CASSIRTGGGLRDTEAFF	TGTGCCAGCAGCATACGAACAGGGGGCGGTCTTCGGGACACTGAAGCTTTCTTT
-	TRBV7-2	TRBJ1-1	-	CASSLQGRAFF	TGTGCCAGCAGCTTACAGGGAAGGGCTTTCTTT
-	TRBV9	TRBJ1-2	TRBD1	CASSSAGQGVYGYTF	TGTGCCAGCAGCTCAGCGGGACAGGGGGTCTATGGCTACACCTTC
-	TRBV9	TRBJ2-1	-	CASSPQGGSYNEQFF	TGTGCCAGCAGCCCCCAGGGGGGCTCCTACAATGAGCAGTTCTTC
-	TRBV5-1	TRBJ2-1	-	CASSPGVASNEQFF	TGCGCCAGCAGCCCGGGGGTAGCCAGCAATGAGCAGTTCTTC
once	TRBV5-6	TRBJ1-1	-	CASSPTPKNTEAFF	TGTGCCAGCAGCCCAACACCAAAGAACACTGAAGCTTTCTTT
-	TRBV7-2	TRBJ2-1	TRBD1	CASSLGRGRRYSGNEQFF	TGTGCCAGCAGCCTGGGCAGGGGGCGGAGGTATTCGGGGAATGAGCAGTTCTTC
-	TRBV6-6	TRBJ1-3	TRBD1	CASSRQGDTIYF	TGTGCCAGCAGCCGACAGGGCGACACCATATATTTT